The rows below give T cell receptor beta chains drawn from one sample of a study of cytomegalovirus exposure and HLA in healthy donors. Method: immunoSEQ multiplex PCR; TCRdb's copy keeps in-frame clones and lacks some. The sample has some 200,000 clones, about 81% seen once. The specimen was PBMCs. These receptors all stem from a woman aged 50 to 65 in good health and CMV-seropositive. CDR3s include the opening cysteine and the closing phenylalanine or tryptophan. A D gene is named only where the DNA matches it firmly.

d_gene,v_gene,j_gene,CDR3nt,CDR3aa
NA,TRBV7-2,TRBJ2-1,TGTGCCAGCAGCTTAGAGCGGAATGAGCAGTTCTTC,CASSLERNEQFF
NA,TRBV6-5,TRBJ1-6,TGTGCCAGCAGTTACTCGAAGAACTATTATAATTCACCCCTCCACTTT,CASSYSKNYYNSPLHF
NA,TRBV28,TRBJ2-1,TGTGCCAGCAGTTTAGCGAGGTTGAGAACACCCGGGGATGAGCAGTTCTTC,CASSLARLRTPGDEQFF
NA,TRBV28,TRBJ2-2,TGTGCCAGCAGTTCCGACGGGGGGCCGCGGACCGGGGAGCTGTTTTTT,CASSSDGGPRTGELFF
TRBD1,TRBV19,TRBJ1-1,TGTGCCAGTAGTATAGCCAGACAGGGGTCTTATGGAAGTACTGAAGCTTTCTTT,CASSIARQGSYGSTEAFF
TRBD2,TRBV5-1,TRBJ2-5,TGCGCCAGCAGCTTGTCTAGCGGGGATGGGGAGACCCAGTACTTC,CASSLSSGDGETQYF
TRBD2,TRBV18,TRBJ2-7,TGTGCCAGCTCACTTACCGTAGCGGGGGCGGCCAACGAGCAGTACTTC,CASSLTVAGAANEQYF
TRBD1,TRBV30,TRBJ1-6,TGTGCCTGGGTCGGGACAGCCGAATCACCCCTCCACTTT,CAWVGTAESPLHF
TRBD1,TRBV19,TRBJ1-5,TGTGCCAGTAGTCCCGGGACAGGGACCCCCCCCCTGAGCAATCAGCCCCAGCATTTT,CASSPGTGTPPLSNQPQHF
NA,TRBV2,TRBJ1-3,TGTGCCAGCAGTGAAGAGGGGGAGACCATATATTTT,CASSEEGETIYF